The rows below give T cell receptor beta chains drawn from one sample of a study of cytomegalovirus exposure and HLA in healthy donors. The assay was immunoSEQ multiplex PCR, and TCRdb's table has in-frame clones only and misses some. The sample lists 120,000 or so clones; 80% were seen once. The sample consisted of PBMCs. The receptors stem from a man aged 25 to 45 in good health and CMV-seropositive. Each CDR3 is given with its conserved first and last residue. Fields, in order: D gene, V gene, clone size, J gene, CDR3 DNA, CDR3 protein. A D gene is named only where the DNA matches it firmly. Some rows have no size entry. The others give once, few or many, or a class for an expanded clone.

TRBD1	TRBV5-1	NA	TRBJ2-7	TGCGCCAGCAGGTCGCAGGGGGAACACGAGCAGTACTTC	CASRSQGEHEQYF
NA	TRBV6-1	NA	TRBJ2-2	TGTGCCAGCAGTGAAGTACAGAACACCGGGGAGCTGTTTTTT	CASSEVQNTGELFF
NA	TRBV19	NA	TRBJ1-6	TGTGCCAGTAGTATCGGGGGTGGGCCACCCCTCCACTTT	CASSIGGGPPLHF
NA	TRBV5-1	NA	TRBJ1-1	TGCGCCAGCAGCTTGGGATTCGGGAGGTCAAACACTGAAGCTTTCTTT	CASSLGFGRSNTEAFF
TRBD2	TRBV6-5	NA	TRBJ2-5	TGTGCCAGCAGTTACTCGAGCGGGGGAGAGACCCAGTACTTC	CASSYSSGGETQYF
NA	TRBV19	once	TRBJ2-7	TGTGCCAAACCCACGAGCTCCTACGAGCAGTACTTC	CAKPTSSYEQYF
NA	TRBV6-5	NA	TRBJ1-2	TGTGCCAGCAGTCGGGACACTTATGGCTACACCTTC	CASSRDTYGYTF
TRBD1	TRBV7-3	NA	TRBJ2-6	TGTGCCAGCAGCTTAGGGGGGGACAGGGGGGCGTTAGAAACCTCTGGGGCCAACGTCCTGACTTTC	CASSLGGDRGALETSGANVLTF
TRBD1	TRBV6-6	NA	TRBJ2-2	TGTGCCAGCAGGCCCAGGACAGGGGGTAACGGGGAGCTGTTTTTT	CASRPRTGGNGELFF
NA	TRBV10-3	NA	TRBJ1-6	TGTGCCATCAGGGGCCAACATAATTCACCCCTCCACTTT	CAIRGQHNSPLHF
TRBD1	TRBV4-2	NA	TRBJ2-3	TGTGCCAGCAGCCAAGACCCAGGACAGGGACCAGATACGCAGTATTTT	CASSQDPGQGPDTQYF
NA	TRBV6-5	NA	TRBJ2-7	TGTGCCAGCAGTTACGGAGAAGCTCCCTACGAGCAGTACTTC	CASSYGEAPYEQYF
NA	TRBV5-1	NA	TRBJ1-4	TGCGCCAGCAGCTTCCGGGGGGGGCTTAATGAAAAACTGTTTTTT	CASSFRGGLNEKLFF
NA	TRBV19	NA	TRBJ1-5	TGTGCCACCACTATCCGTGGTAGCAATCAGCCCCAGCATTTT	CATTIRGSNQPQHF
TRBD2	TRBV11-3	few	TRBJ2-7	TGTGCCAGCAGCTTAGGTCGGGGGGGGACCTACGAGCAGTACTTC	CASSLGRGGTYEQYF
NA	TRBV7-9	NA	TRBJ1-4	TGTGCCAGCAGCCCAGTAAAAACTAATGAAAAACTGTTTTTT	CASSPVKTNEKLFF
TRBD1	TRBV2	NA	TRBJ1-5	TGTGCCAGCAGTCTCACTAGGGGGACAGGGGGGGAGGTTAGCAATCAGCCCCAGCATTTT	CASSLTRGTGGEVSNQPQHF
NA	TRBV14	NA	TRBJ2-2	TGTGCCAGCAGCCAAGCAGGGAGGCTAGGCACCGGGGAGCTGTTTTTT	CASSQAGRLGTGELFF
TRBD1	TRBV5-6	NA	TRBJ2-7	TGTGCCAGCAGCCCCACGGGACAGGGGGCATACGAGCAGTACTTC	CASSPTGQGAYEQYF
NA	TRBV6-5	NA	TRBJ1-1	TGTGCCAGCAGACAGGGTGTTAGTACTGAAGCTTTCTTT	CASRQGVSTEAFF
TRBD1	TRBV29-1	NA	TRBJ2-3	TGCAGCGTGAAAAAAGGACAGGGGGATTGGGATACGCAGTATTTT	CSVKKGQGDWDTQYF
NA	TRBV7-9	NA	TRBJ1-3	TGTGCCAGCAGCTTAGGGGACACGTACTCTGGAAACACCATATATTTT	CASSLGDTYSGNTIYF
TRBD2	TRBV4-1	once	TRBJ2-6	TGCGCCAGCAGCGCCCCCGGGAGGAGGGGCCGCTCTGGGGCCAACGTCCTGACTTTC	CASSAPGRRGRSGANVLTF
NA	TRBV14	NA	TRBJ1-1	TGTGCCAGCAGCCAAGAAAGGGGGGGGAAAACTTTCTTT	CASSQERGGKTFF
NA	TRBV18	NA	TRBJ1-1	TGTGCCAGCTCCCCGGGACTTTCGAACACTGAAGCTTTCTTT	CASSPGLSNTEAFF
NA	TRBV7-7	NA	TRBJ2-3	TGTGCCAGCAGCTTCCAGGTCACAGATACGCAGTATTTT	CASSFQVTDTQYF
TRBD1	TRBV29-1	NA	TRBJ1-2	TGCAGCGTTCACGGCGGGGACAGCTATGGCTACACCTTC	CSVHGGDSYGYTF
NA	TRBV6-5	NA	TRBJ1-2	TGTGCCAGCAGTTACCCACGTCCGGGACACCCCTATGGCTACACCTTC	CASSYPRPGHPYGYTF
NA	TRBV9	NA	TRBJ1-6	TGTGCCAGCAGCGTCACGCAACAGGGATCCCCCCTCCACTTT	CASSVTQQGSPLHF
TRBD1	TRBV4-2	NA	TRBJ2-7	TGTGCCAGCAGCCAAGAGTCCCAGGGGGCCTACGAGCAGTACTTC	CASSQESQGAYEQYF
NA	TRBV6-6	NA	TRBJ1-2	TGTGCCAGCAGTTATGGCAGGGGTATTAACTATGGCTACACCTTC	CASSYGRGINYGYTF
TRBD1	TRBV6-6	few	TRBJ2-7	TGTGCCAGCAGTAAACCCGGGACAGGCACTTCCTACGAGCAGTACTTC	CASSKPGTGTSYEQYF
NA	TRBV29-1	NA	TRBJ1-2	TGCAGCGGTGCGTTCGGGGGGTCCATCTATGGCTACACCTTC	CSGAFGGSIYGYTF
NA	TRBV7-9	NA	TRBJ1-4	TGTGCCAGCAGCTTGGACAGTAATGAAAAACTGTTTTTT	CASSLDSNEKLFF
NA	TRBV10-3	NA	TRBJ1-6	TGTGCCATCAGTGAGTCAAGCGCTACACCCCTCCACTTT	CAISESSATPLHF
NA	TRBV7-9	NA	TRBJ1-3	TGTGCCAGCAGCTTAGCGCTAGGAAACACCATATATTTT	CASSLALGNTIYF
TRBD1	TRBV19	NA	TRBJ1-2	TGTGCCAGTAGGCCGACAGGGGGTAACTATGGCTACACCTTC	CASRPTGGNYGYTF
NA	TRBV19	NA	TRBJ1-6	TGTGCCAGTACCGAGGGGGGGGATGTTAATTCACCCCTCCACTTT	CASTEGGDVNSPLHF
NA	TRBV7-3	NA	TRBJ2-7	TGTGCCAGCAGCTTAAGTGGCGGGAACGAGCAGTACTTC	CASSLSGGNEQYF